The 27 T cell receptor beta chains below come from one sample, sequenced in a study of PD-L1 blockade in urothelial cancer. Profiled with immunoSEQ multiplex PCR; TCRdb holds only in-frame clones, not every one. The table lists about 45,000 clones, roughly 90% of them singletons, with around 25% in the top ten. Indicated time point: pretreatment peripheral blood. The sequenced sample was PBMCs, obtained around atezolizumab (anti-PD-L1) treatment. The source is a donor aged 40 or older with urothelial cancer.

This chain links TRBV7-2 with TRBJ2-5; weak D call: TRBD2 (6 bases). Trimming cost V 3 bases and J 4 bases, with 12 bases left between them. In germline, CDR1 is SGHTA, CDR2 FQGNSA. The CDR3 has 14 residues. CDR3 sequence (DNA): TGTGCCAGCAGCTTGGCGGGGCGGGGAGAGACCCAGTACTTC. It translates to CASSLAGRGETQYF.

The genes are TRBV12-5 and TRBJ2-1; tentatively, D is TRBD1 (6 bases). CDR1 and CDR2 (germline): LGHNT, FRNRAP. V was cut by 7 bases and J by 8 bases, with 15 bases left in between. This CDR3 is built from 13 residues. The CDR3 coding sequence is TGTGCTAGTGCCCGAGGTGGGGGCGATGAGCAGTTCTTC. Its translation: CASARGGGDEQFF.

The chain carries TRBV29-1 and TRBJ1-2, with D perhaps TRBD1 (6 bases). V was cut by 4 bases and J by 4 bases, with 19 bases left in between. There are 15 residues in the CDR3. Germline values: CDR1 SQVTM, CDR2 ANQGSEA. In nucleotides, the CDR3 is TGCAGCGTTGGAAGGGGGGGGCGGATTTGCTATGGCTACACCTTC. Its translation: CSVGRGGRICYGYTF.

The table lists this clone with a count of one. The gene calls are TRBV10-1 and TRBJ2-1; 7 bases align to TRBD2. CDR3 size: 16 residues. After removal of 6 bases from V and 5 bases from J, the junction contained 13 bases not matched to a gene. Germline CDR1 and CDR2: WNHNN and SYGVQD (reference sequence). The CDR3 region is CASRGWGGPRHNEQFF. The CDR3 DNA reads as TGCGCCAGCAGGGGGTGGGGGGGACCTCGACACAATGAGCAGTTCTTC.

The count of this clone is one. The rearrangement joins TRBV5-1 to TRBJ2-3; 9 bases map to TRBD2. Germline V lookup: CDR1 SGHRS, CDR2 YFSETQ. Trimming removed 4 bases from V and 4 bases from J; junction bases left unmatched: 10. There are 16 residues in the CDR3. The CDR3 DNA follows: TGCGCCAGCAGCCAGTCCCCGGCGGGGGGGTCAGATACGCAGTATTTT. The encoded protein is CASSQSPAGGSDTQYF.

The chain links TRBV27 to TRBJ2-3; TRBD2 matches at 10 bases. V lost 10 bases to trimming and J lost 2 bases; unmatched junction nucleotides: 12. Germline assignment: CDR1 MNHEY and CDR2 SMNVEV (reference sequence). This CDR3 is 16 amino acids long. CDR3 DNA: TGTGCCACACACCCCCTAGCGGGAGTACCCACAGATACGCAGTATTTT. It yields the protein CATHPLAGVPTDTQYF.

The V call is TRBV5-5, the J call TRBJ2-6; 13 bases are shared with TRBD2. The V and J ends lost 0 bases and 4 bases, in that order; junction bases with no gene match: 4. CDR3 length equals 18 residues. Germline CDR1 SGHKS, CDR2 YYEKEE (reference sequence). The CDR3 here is CASSLVLAGGSGANVLTF. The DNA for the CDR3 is TGTGCCAGCAGCTTGGTACTAGCGGGAGGGTCGGGGGCCAACGTCCTGACTTTC.

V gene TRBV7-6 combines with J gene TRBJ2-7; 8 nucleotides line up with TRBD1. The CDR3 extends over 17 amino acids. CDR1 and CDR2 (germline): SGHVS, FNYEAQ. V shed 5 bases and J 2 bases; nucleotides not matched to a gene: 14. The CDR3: CASSPGLSGQGAYEQYF. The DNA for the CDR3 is TGTGCCAGCAGCCCGGGCCTTTCCGGACAGGGTGCCTACGAGCAGTACTTC.

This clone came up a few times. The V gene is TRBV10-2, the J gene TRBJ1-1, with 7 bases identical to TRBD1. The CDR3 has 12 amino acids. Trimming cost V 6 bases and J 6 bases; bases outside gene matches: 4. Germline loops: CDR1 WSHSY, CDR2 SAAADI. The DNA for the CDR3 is TGCGCCAGCAGGGACAGGACTTCTGAAGCTTTCTTT. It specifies CASRDRTSEAFF.

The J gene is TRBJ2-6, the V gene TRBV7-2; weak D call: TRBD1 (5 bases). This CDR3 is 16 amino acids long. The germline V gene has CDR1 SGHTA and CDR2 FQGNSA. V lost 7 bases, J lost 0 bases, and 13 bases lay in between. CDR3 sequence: CASTLQVGSGANVLTF. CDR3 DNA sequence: TGTGCCAGCACACTACAGGTCGGCTCTGGGGCCAACGTCCTGACTTTC.

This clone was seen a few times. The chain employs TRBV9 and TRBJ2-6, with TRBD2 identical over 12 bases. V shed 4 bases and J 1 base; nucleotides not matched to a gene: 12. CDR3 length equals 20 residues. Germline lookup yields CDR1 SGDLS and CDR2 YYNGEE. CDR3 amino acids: CASSPQPQGLAGSGANVLTF. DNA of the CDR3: TGTGCCAGCAGCCCCCAACCCCAAGGACTAGCGGGATCTGGGGCCAACGTCCTGACTTTC.

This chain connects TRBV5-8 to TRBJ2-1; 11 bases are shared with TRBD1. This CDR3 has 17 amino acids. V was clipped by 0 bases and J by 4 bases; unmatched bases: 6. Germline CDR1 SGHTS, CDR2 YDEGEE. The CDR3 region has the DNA TGTGCCAGCAGCTTGGGTACCGGGACAGGGGGTTACAATGAGCAGTTCTTC. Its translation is CASSLGTGTGGYNEQFF.

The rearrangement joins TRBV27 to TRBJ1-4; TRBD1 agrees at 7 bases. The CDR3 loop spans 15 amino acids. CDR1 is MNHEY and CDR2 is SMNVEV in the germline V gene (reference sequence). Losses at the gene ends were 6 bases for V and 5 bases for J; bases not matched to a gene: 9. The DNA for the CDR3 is TGTGCCAGCAGACACAGACAGGGCCTCAATGAAAAACTGTTTTTT. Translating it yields CASRHRQGLNEKLFF.

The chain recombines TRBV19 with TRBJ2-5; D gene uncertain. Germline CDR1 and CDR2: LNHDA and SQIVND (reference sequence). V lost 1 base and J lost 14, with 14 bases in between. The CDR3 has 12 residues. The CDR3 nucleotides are TGTGCCAGTAGTATAGTGGAGACCATACTTTACTTC. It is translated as CASSIVETILYF.

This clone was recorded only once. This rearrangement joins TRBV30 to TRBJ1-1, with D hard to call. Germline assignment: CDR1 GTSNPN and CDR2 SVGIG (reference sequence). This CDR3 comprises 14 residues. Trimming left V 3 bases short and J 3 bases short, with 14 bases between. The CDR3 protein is CAWSLDGSYTEAFF. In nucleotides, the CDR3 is TGTGCCTGGAGCCTAGATGGTTCGTACACTGAAGCTTTCTTT. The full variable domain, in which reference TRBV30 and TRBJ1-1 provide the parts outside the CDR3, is SQTIHQWPATLVQPVGSPLSLECTVEGTSNPNLYWYRQAAGRGLQLLFYSVGIGQISSEVPQNLSASRPQDRQFILSSKKLLLSDSGFYLCAWSLDGSYTEAFFGQGTRLTVV.

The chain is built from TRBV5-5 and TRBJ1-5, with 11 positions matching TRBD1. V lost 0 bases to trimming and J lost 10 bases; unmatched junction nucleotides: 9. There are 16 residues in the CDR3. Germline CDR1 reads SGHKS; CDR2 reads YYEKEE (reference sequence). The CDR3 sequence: CASSLGAGTGGVPQHF. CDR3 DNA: TGTGCCAGCAGCTTGGGGGCCGGGACAGGGGGTGTTCCCCAGCATTTT.

CDR3: CASSIGYEFLGPHSYEQYF. The CDR3 bases are TGTGCCAGTAGTATAGGTTACGAGTTTTTGGGGCCCCACTCCTACGAGCAGTACTTC. This chain connects TRBV19 to TRBJ2-7, with a weak D call TRBD1 (5 bases). This CDR3 is built from 19 residues. CDR1 LNHDA and CDR2 SQIVND come from the germline V gene (reference sequence). Trimming took 1 base from V and 0 from J, leaving 22 bases between them.

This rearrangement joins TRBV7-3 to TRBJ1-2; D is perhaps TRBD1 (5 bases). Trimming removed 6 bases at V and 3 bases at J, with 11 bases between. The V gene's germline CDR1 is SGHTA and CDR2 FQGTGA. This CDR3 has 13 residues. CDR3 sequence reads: CASSLGGDYGYTF. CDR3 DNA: TGTGCCAGCAGTCTCGGGGGGGACTATGGCTACACCTTC.

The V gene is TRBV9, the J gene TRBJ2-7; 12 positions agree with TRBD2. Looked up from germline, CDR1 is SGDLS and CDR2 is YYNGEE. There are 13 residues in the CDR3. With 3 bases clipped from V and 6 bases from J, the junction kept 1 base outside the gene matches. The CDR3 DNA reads TGTGCCAGCAGCGCGGGACTAGCGGGCGAGCAGTACTTC. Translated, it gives CASSAGLAGEQYF.

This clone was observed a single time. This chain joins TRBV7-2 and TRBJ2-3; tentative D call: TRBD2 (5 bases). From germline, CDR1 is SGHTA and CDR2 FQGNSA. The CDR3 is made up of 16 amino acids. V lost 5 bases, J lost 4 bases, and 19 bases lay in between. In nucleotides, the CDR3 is TGTGCCAGCAGCCTCTCCCCCGGGCTAGCTGCAGATACGCAGTATTTT. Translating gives CASSLSPGLAADTQYF.

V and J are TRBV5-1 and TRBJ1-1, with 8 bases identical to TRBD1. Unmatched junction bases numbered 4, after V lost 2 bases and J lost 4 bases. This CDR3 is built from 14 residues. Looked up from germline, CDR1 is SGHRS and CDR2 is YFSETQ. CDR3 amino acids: CASSFTGGGTEAFF. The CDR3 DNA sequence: TGCGCCAGCAGCTTCACAGGGGGGGGCACTGAAGCTTTCTTT. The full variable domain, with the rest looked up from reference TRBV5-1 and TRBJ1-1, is KAGVTQTPRYLIKTRGQQVTLSCSPISGHRSVSWYQQTPGQGLQFLFEYFSETQRNKGNFPGRFSGRQFSNSRSEMNVSTLELGDSALYLCASSFTGGGTEAFFGQGTRLTVV.

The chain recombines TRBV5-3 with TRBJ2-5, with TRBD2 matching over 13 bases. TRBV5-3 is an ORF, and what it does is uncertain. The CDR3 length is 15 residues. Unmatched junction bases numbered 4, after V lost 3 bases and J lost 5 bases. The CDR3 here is CARSWTSGGGETQYF. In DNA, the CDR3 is TGTGCCAGAAGCTGGACTAGCGGGGGTGGGGAGACCCAGTACTTC.

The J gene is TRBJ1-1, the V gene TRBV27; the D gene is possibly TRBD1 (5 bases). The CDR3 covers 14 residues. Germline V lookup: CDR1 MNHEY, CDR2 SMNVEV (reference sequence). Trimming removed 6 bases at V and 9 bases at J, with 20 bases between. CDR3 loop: CASRISTARPQAFF. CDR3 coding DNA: TGTGCCAGCAGGATCTCGACAGCGAGGCCGCAAGCTTTCTTT.

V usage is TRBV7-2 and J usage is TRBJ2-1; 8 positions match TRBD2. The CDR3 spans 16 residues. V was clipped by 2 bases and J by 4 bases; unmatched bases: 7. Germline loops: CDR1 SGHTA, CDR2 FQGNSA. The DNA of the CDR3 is TGTGCCAGCAGCTTATCTCCGGGACTAGAGTACAATGAGCAGTTCTTC. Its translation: CASSLSPGLEYNEQFF.

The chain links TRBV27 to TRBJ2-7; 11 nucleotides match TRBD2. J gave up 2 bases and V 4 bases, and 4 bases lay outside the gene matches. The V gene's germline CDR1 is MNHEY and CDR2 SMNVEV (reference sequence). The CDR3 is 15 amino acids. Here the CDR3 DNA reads TGTGCCAGCAGTTCCCCTAGCGGGGGGACCTACGAGCAGTACTTC. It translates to CASSSPSGGTYEQYF.

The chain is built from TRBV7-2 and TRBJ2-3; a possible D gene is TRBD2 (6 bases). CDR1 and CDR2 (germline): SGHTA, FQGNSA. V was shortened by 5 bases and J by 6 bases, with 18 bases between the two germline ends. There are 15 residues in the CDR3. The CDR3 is CASSPGPAGWDTQYF. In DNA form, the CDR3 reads TGTGCCAGCAGCCCGGGCCCAGCGGGTTGGGATACGCAGTATTTT.

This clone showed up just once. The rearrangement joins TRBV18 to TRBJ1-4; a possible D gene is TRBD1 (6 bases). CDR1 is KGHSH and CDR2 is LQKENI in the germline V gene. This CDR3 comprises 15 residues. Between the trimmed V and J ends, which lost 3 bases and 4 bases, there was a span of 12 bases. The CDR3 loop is CASSPKQGFNEKLFF. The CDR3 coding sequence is TGTGCCAGCTCACCGAAACAGGGATTTAATGAAAAACTGTTTTTT.